Listed below are T cell receptor beta chains from one sample, sequenced in a study of blood T cell repertoires in COVID-19. Here immunoSEQ multiplex PCR was the method, and the copy in TCRdb shows in-frame clones only, minus some. The sample lists some 65,000 clones, roughly 85% occurring once. Specimen: peripheral blood. These receptors all stem from a man older than 75 with acute or convalescent COVID-19. CDR3s include the opening cysteine and the closing phenylalanine or tryptophan. D genes are given only for firm matches. A clone size is listed for some rows: how often the clone was seen (once, few, many), or a class if it is expanded.

d_call j_call clone_size v_call cdr3_aa cdr3_nt
NA TRBJ2-6 NA TRBV11-3 CASSRGGLPGANVLTF TGTGCCAGCAGCCGGGGAGGTCTCCCTGGGGCCAACGTCCTGACTTTC
TRBD1 TRBJ2-2 NA TRBV30 CAWSVPRTGPHLHTGELFF TGTGCCTGGAGTGTCCCGAGGACAGGCCCCCATTTGCACACCGGGGAGCTGTTTTTT
NA TRBJ2-2 NA TRBV12-3/TRBV12-4 CASRGGATGELFF TGTGCCAGCCGTGGGGGCGCCACCGGGGAGCTGTTTTTT
NA TRBJ1-5 NA TRBV18 CASSPSAGKQPQHF TGTGCCAGCTCACCATCCGCAGGGAAACAGCCCCAGCATTTT
NA TRBJ1-2 NA TRBV3-1/TRBV3-2 CASSQGAGPYGYTF TGTGCCAGCAGCCAAGGAGCAGGCCCCTATGGCTACACCTTC
TRBD2 TRBJ2-3 NA TRBV5-1 CASSLVPAGGPTDTQYF TGCGCCAGCAGCTTGGTACCAGCGGGAGGACCCACAGATACGCAGTATTTT
NA TRBJ2-3 NA TRBV5-5 CASSLAGSTDTQYF TGTGCCAGCAGCTTGGCCGGGAGCACAGATACGCAGTATTTT
TRBD1 TRBJ1-4 once TRBV18 CASSRPGTGNNEKLFF TGTGCCAGCTCACGCCCAGGGACAGGGAATAATGAAAAACTGTTTTTT
NA TRBJ1-2 once TRBV21-1 CASSKRRRTASYGYTF TGTGCCAGCAGCAAACGGAGACGGACAGCTTCTTATGGCTACACCTTC
NA TRBJ2-1 NA TRBV6-5 CASSRTGYEQFF TGTGCCAGCTCCCGAACAGGATATGAGCAGTTCTTC
TRBD1 TRBJ1-1 NA TRBV2 CASSPGQDYTEAFF TGTGCCAGCAGCCCGGGACAGGATTACACTGAAGCTTTCTTT
TRBD1 TRBJ1-4 NA TRBV5-8 CASSYMGQGTEKLFF TGTGCCAGCAGCTATATGGGACAGGGGACCGAAAAACTGTTTTTT
TRBD2 TRBJ2-2 NA TRBV4-3 CASSQVGGRARGELFF TGCGCCAGCAGCCAAGTTGGCGGGAGGGCCCGCGGGGAGCTGTTTTTT
NA TRBJ2-7 once TRBV15 CATSSADMYEQYF TGTGCCACCAGCAGTGCCGACATGTACGAGCAGTACTTC
TRBD2 TRBJ2-7 NA TRBV24-1 CATSPHSGRKDYEQYF TGTGCCACCAGTCCCCATAGCGGGAGAAAGGATTACGAGCAGTACTTC
NA TRBJ2-3 NA TRBV29-1 CSVEGGVGGPTDTQYF TGCAGCGTTGAGGGTGGCGTGGGGGGGCCCACAGATACGCAGTATTTT
NA TRBJ1-5 NA TRBV7-6 CASSPGSLIQPQHF TGTGCCAGCAGCCCCGGGTCCCTCATTCAGCCCCAGCATTTT
NA TRBJ1-1 few TRBV11-2 CASSPHSTEAFF TGTGCCAGCAGCCCCCATAGCACTGAAGCTTTCTTT
NA TRBJ2-7 NA TRBV3-1/TRBV3-2 CASSQGVTYEQYF TGTGCCAGCAGCCAAGGCGTAACCTACGAGCAGTACTTC
TRBD2 TRBJ2-7 NA TRBV9 CASSAGLAGGGTYEQYF TGTGCCAGCAGCGCGGGACTAGCGGGAGGTGGCACCTACGAGCAGTACTTC
NA TRBJ2-6 NA TRBV7-9 CASSLRDVLTF TGTGCCAGCAGCTTACGTGACGTCCTGACTTTC
NA TRBJ2-7 NA TRBV19 CASSIWGGGSSYEQYF TGTGCCAGTAGTATTTGGGGAGGGGGGAGCAGCTACGAGCAGTACTTC
NA TRBJ2-5 NA TRBV6-5 CASTLGGTDETQYF TGTGCCAGCACCCTAGGAGGGACAGATGAGACCCAGTACTTC
NA TRBJ2-7 NA TRBV6-6 CASSPTSSSPYEQYF TGTGCCAGCAGCCCAACTAGCTCGAGCCCTTACGAGCAGTACTTC
NA TRBJ1-1 NA TRBV24-1 CATSRDGGNTEAFF TGTGCCACCAGTAGGGACGGGGGGAACACTGAAGCTTTCTTT
NA TRBJ1-1 few TRBV6-5 CASSPLRGTEAFF TGTGCCAGCAGCCCCCTTCGGGGAACTGAAGCTTTCTTT
TRBD1 TRBJ2-1 NA TRBV10-1 CASGGQGRNEQFF TGCGCCAGCGGGGGACAGGGGAGGAATGAGCAGTTCTTC
NA TRBJ1-4 NA TRBV11-2 CASSTVSEKLFF TGTGCCAGCAGCACCGTGAGCGAAAAACTGTTTTTT
NA TRBJ2-7 NA TRBV30 CAWSPPRTGTYEQYF TGTGCCTGGAGTCCTCCCCGGACTGGGACTTACGAGCAGTACTTC
NA TRBJ1-2 NA TRBV9 CASSGPRGNEGYTF TGTGCCAGCAGCGGACCTAGAGGGAACGAGGGCTACACCTTC
NA TRBJ2-2 few TRBV11-2 CASSLRQHTGELFF TGTGCCAGCAGCTTAAGACAGCACACCGGGGAGCTGTTTTTT
TRBD1 TRBJ1-2 NA TRBV5-1 CASSETGGTNYGYTF TGCGCCAGCAGCGAAACAGGGGGTACGAACTATGGCTACACCTTC
NA TRBJ2-3 NA TRBV6-1 CASSETDSGPLADTQYF TGTGCCAGCAGTGAAACGGATTCAGGGCCCCTCGCAGATACGCAGTATTTT
TRBD2 TRBJ2-7 NA TRBV27 CASSLTSSGRYEQYF TGTGCCAGCAGTTTAACGTCTAGCGGGAGGTACGAGCAGTACTTC
TRBD2 TRBJ2-1 NA TRBV10-3 CAIMRASGRAGFNEQFF TGTGCCATCATGAGGGCTAGCGGGAGGGCCGGTTTCAATGAGCAGTTCTTC
NA TRBJ2-2 NA TRBV7-2 CASSPQGTGELFF TGTGCCAGCAGCCCTCAGGGCACCGGGGAGCTGTTTTTT
TRBD1 TRBJ1-2 NA TRBV27 CASSLTGFLAGYTF TGTGCCAGCAGCCTGACAGGGTTCCTGGCCGGCTACACCTTC
TRBD1 TRBJ1-5 NA TRBV5-6 CASSLWAGGNHQPQHF TGTGCCAGCAGCTTGTGGGCAGGGGGTAACCATCAGCCCCAGCATTTT
NA TRBJ2-1 NA TRBV9 CASSVGSSSYNEQFF TGTGCCAGCAGCGTAGGTAGTAGCTCCTACAATGAGCAGTTCTTC
NA TRBJ2-5 NA TRBV28 CASSPRGAPQETQYF TGTGCCAGCAGCCCACGAGGAGCGCCTCAAGAGACCCAGTACTTC
NA TRBJ2-3 NA TRBV2 CASSKEGGTDTQYF TGTGCCAGCAGTAAAGAGGGAGGCACAGATACGCAGTATTTT
TRBD1 TRBJ1-1 once TRBV29-1 CSVLQWTGDTEAFF TGCAGCGTCCTACAGTGGACAGGGGACACTGAAGCTTTCTTT
TRBD1 TRBJ2-5 NA TRBV6-5 CASSSQGAGQETQYF TGTGCCAGCAGTTCCCAGGGGGCGGGTCAAGAGACCCAGTACTTC
NA TRBJ1-2 NA TRBV2 CASSGGGTSNYGYTF TGTGCCAGCAGTGGGGGGGGCACTAGTAACTATGGCTACACCTTC
NA TRBJ1-1 NA TRBV5-6 CASSLTETEAFF TGTGCCAGCAGCTTAACCGAGACTGAAGCTTTCTTT
TRBD2 TRBJ2-7 once TRBV28 CASSLAGVVYF TGTGCCAGCAGTCTAGCGGGAGTAGTGTACTTC
NA TRBJ2-7 NA TRBV7-2 CASSLEGGAAYEQYF TGTGCCAGCAGCTTAGAGGGGGGGGCAGCCTACGAGCAGTACTTC
NA TRBJ1-2 NA TRBV7-9 CASSSPLIIDSLGYGYTF TGTGCCAGCAGCTCCCCGTTAATAATAGACAGTCTAGGCTATGGCTACACCTTC
NA TRBJ2-3 once TRBV7-2 CASSSIPDTQYF TGTGCCAGCAGCTCTATCCCGGATACGCAGTATTTT
TRBD2 TRBJ2-3 NA TRBV27 CASSPLGGSDTQYF TGTGCCAGCAGTCCCCTCGGGGGGTCAGATACGCAGTATTTT
TRBD1 TRBJ1-1 once TRBV2 CASRTRTGGNTEAFF TGTGCCAGCAGGACCCGGACAGGGGGGAACACTGAAGCTTTCTTT
TRBD1 TRBJ2-7 few TRBV5-1 CASSLGTGVNEQYF TGCGCCAGCAGCTTGGGGACAGGGGTAAACGAGCAGTACTTC